These 20 T cell receptor beta chains came from one sample sequenced in a study of blood T cell repertoires in COVID-19. Sequencing used immunoSEQ multiplex PCR; TCRdb keeps in-frame clones, though not all of them. This sample has about 71,000 clones; over 75% occur once, and the top ten carry under 6.5%. Sample: peripheral blood. The origin of the receptors is a woman under 30 with acute or convalescent COVID-19.

V is TRBV7-8 and J is TRBJ2-1; 7 positions agree with TRBD1. Germline CDR1 is SGHVS and CDR2 is FQNEAQ. Unmatched junction bases numbered 8, after V lost 5 bases and J lost 4 bases. CDR3 length: 15 amino acids. CDR3 region: CASSTPGTVYNEQFF. The CDR3 nucleotides read TGTGCCAGCAGCACCCCCGGGACAGTTTACAATGAGCAGTTCTTC.

This chain links TRBV5-1 with TRBJ1-6; D uncertain. Germline V lookup: CDR1 SGHRS, CDR2 YFSETQ. The V end lost 0 bases, the J end lost 5 bases, and 6 bases lay between the germline ends. The CDR3 runs to 14 residues. The CDR3 DNA is TGCGCCAGCAGCTTGGCGCAGAATAATTCACCCCTCCACTTT. Its protein is CASSLAQNNSPLHF.

This clone is judged medium-sized. V and J are TRBV7-2 and TRBJ1-4; D is perhaps TRBD1 (6 bases). This CDR3 spans 14 amino acids. V was trimmed by 6 bases and J by 8 bases, leaving 16 bases between them. Germline CDR1 SGHTA, CDR2 FQGNSA. Here the CDR3 reads CASRSGGAFEKLFF. CDR3 DNA: TGTGCCAGCAGATCTGGGGGGGCGTTCGAAAAACTGTTTTTT.

The chain joins TRBV6-6 to TRBJ1-1; 8 positions agree with TRBD1. CDR1 is MNHNY, CDR2 SVGAGI, per germline (reference sequence). V lost 5 bases to trimming and J lost 6 bases; unmatched junction nucleotides: 11. This CDR3 is built from 15 residues. CDR3 residues: CASSPGQGKIAEAFF. The CDR3 DNA is TGTGCCAGCAGTCCCGGACAGGGTAAAATCGCTGAAGCTTTCTTT.

The chain combines TRBV9 with TRBJ2-5, with 8 nucleotides matching TRBD2. The V gene's germline CDR1 is SGDLS and CDR2 YYNGEE. The CDR3 covers 16 residues. Trimming removed 0 bases from V and 3 bases from J; junction bases left unmatched: 7. This CDR3 is CASSVVAGGGEETQYF. The CDR3 region has the DNA TGTGCCAGCAGCGTAGTGGCGGGGGGAGGGGAAGAGACCCAGTACTTC.

V usage is TRBV5-1 and J usage is TRBJ2-1, with 10 bases matching TRBD1. The V gene's germline CDR1 is SGHRS and CDR2 YFSETQ. The CDR3 totals 15 residues. V lost 2 bases and J lost 3; bases outside the gene matches: 2. The CDR3 bases are TGCGCCAGCAGCTTAGGGGACAGGGGCTACAATGAGCAGTTCTTC. Translated: CASSLGDRGYNEQFF.

The V call is TRBV29-1, the J call TRBJ1-1; a weak D match, TRBD1 (6 bases). V lost 7 bases and J lost 3, with 12 bases in between. Germline V gene sequence: CDR1 SQVTM, CDR2 ANQGSEA. This CDR3 is 12 amino acids long. The CDR3 reads CSARTVDTEAFF. In DNA form, the CDR3 reads TGCAGCGCCCGGACAGTGGACACTGAAGCTTTCTTT.

DNA of the CDR3: TGTGCCTGGTCACAGGGATTCTCCTACGAGCAGTACTTC. Protein sequence: CAWSQGFSYEQYF. The rearrangement uses TRBV30 and TRBJ2-7, with D possibly being TRBD1 (6 bases). The germline V and J ends were trimmed by 5 bases and 0 bases, with 11 bases remaining between them. From germline, CDR1 is GTSNPN and CDR2 SVGIG (reference sequence). The CDR3 loop spans 13 amino acids.

The chain links TRBV4-3 to TRBJ2-3, with 8 bases fitting TRBD2. The V and J ends lost 0 bases and 2 bases, in that order; junction bases with no gene match: 4. CDR3 size: 16 residues. CDR1 and CDR2 (germline): LGHNA, YSLEER. The chain's CDR3 is CASSQDWREDTDTQYF. As DNA, the CDR3 is TGCGCCAGCAGCCAAGATTGGCGGGAGGACACAGATACGCAGTATTTT.

CDR3 nucleotides: TGTGCCAGCAGTCAATATACAGGGCAGACGTTCTATGGCTACACCTTC. Its protein is CASSQYTGQTFYGYTF. The chain employs TRBV27 and TRBJ1-2, with D perhaps TRBD1 (6 bases). CDR3 size: 16 residues. V was shortened by 5 bases and J by 4 bases, with 20 bases between the two germline ends. Per the germline V gene, CDR1 is MNHEY and CDR2 is SMNVEV (reference sequence).

This sequence joins TRBV7-2 and TRBJ2-3; unclear D gene. CDR1 is SGHTA and CDR2 is FQGNSA in the germline V gene. The V end lost 0 bases, the J end lost 0 bases, and 7 bases lay between the germline ends. The CDR3 runs to 15 residues. The CDR3 DNA follows: TGTGCCAGCAGCTTAGCCGAGGTTAGCACAGATACGCAGTATTTT. Its protein product is CASSLAEVSTDTQYF. The full variable domain, rest sourced from reference TRBV7-2 and TRBJ2-3, is GAGVSQSPSNKVTEKGKDVELRCDPISGHTALYWYRQSLGQGLEFLIYFQGNSAPDKSGLPSDRFSAERTGGSVSTLTIQRTQQEDSAVYLCASSLAEVSTDTQYFGPGTRLTVL.

This chain connects TRBV11-2 to TRBJ1-6, with 9 positions matching TRBD1. Trimming cost V 5 bases and J 10 bases; bases outside gene matches: 12. CDR1 SGHAT and CDR2 FQNNGV come from the germline V gene. The length of the CDR3 is 16 residues. The CDR3 nucleotides are TGTGCCAGCAGCGTAAACAGGGGGCCGTCCTACTCACCCCTCCACTTT. It encodes CASSVNRGPSYSPLHF.

The V and J genes are TRBV5-1 and TRBJ2-1, with 12 nucleotides matching TRBD2. This CDR3 has 15 residues. V shed 3 bases and J 4 bases; nucleotides not matched to a gene: 2. Germline V gene sequence: CDR1 SGHRS, CDR2 YFSETQ. The CDR3 sequence is CASSWTSGVYNEQFF. The CDR3 region has the DNA TGCGCCAGCAGCTGGACTAGCGGGGTTTACAATGAGCAGTTCTTC.

This clone appeared a single time. CDR3 region: CASSFGRLPGVDTF. The CDR3 DNA reads as TGTGCCAGCAGCTTCGGCAGGCTTCCCGGCGTGGACACCTTC. The genes are TRBV5-8 and TRBJ1-2; D gene unclear. The CDR3 spans 14 residues. V shed 2 bases and J shed 12 bases, with 20 bases lying between them. CDR1 SGHTS and CDR2 YDEGEE come from the germline V gene.

The V and J genes are TRBV2 and TRBJ1-5, with D possibly TRBD1 on 6 matching bases. Germline CDR1 and CDR2: SNHLY and FYNNEI. V lost 5 bases to trimming and J lost 7 bases, with 12 bases between them. The CDR3 sequence is 13 residues long. CDR3 coding DNA: TGTGCCAGCAGTACGGACAGTAAACAGCCCCAGCATTTT. It encodes CASSTDSKQPQHF.

The chain combines TRBV10-2 with TRBJ1-3, with D tentatively TRBD1 (5 bases). Germline assignment: CDR1 WSHSY and CDR2 SAAADI. V was clipped by 7 bases and J by 1 base, with 17 bases between them. This CDR3 comprises 16 residues. The CDR3 protein is CASNLDSDTSGNTIYF. DNA of the CDR3: TGCGCCAGCAATCTAGACAGCGATACATCTGGAAACACCATATATTTT.

This clone showed up just a few times. This chain connects TRBV2 to TRBJ1-2; 7 nucleotides line up with TRBD1. V trimming: 4 bases; J trimming: 7 bases; junction bases outside the gene matches: 9. The CDR3 totals 14 residues. The germline V gene has CDR1 SNHLY and CDR2 FYNNEI. The CDR3 bases are TGTGCCAGCAGTGCCCTGGAGGGGGCGGGTGGCTACACCTTC. It yields the protein CASSALEGAGGYTF.

The rearrangement joins TRBV10-1 to TRBJ2-7; 11 bases agree with TRBD2. The CDR3 has 14 amino acids. CDR1 and CDR2 from the germline V gene are WNHNN and SYGVQD (reference sequence). Trimming at V came to 4 bases and at J to 3 bases, leaving 2 bases not matched to a gene. The CDR3: CASSVTSGNYEQYF. The CDR3 DNA follows: TGCGCCAGCAGTGTGACTAGCGGGAACTACGAGCAGTACTTC.

The chain uses TRBV6-5 and TRBJ2-7, with 12 bases matching TRBD2. This CDR3 region has 14 residues. The J segment lost 7 bases and the V segment lost 8 bases, leaving 9 bases of the junction unmatched. In germline, CDR1 is MNHEY, CDR2 SVGAGI. Written as DNA, the CDR3 is TGTGCCAGCGACCCACTAGCGGGAGGCCAAGAGCAGTACTTC. It is translated as CASDPLAGGQEQYF.

This clone showed up just once. This rearrangement joins TRBV3-1 (or the pseudogene TRBV3-2) to TRBJ2-7; a possible D gene is TRBD2 (6 bases). The CDR3 sequence is 14 residues long. V was cut by 2 bases and J by 0 bases, with 8 bases left in between. The germline V gene has CDR1 LGHDT and CDR2 YNNKEL (reference sequence). Here the CDR3 reads CASSQLRDSYEQYF. The CDR3 nucleotides read TGTGCCAGCAGCCAACTGCGGGACTCCTACGAGCAGTACTTC.